The present TCR beta chain was sequenced within a study of beta chain features in type 1 diabetes. Germline V lookup: CDR1 MDHEN, CDR2 SYDVKM. CDR3 length equals 15 residues. V lost 5 bases and J lost 7; bases outside the gene matches: 8. TCRB transcripts that were expressed got sequenced, as all of the isolated RNA had been reverse transcribed. Here immunoSEQ multiplex PCR was the method, and the copy in TCRdb shows in-frame clones only, minus some. The sample lists about 360,000 clones; roughly 12% were seen once. This clone was seen a few times. The origin of this receptor is a man in his late teens or twenties in good health. The J gene is TRBJ2-2, the V gene TRBV28; TRBD1 matches 9 bases. Sequenced: naive CD4+ T cells from blood. This CDR3 reads CASSQGQGRGGELFF. CDR3 coding DNA: TGTGCCAGCAGTCAAGGACAGGGGAGGGGCGGGGAGCTGTTTTTT. Drawing the rest from reference TRBV28 and TRBJ2-2, the complete variable domain is DVKVTQSSRYLVKRTGEKVFLECVQDMDHENMFWYRQDPGLGLRLIYFSYDVKMKEKGDIPEGYSVSREKKERFSLILESASTNQTSMYLCASSQGQGRGGELFFGEGSRLTVL.